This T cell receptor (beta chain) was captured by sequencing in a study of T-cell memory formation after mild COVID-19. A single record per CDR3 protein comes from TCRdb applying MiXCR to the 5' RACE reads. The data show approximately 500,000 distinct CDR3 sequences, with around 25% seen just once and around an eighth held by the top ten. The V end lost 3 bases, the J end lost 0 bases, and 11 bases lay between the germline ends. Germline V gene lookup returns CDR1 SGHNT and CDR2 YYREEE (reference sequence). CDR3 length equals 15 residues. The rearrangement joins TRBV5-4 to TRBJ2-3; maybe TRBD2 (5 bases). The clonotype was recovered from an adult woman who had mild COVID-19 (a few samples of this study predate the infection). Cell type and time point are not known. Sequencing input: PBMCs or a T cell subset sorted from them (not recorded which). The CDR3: CASSSGRASTDTQYF. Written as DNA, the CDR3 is TGTGCCAGCAGCTCCGGGCGGGCTAGCACAGATACGCAGTATTTT.